This T cell receptor (beta chain) was sequenced for a study of blood T cells in healthy people across ages. A J-beta primer mix and a sample-barcoded 5' primer were used in a second PCR of about 7 to 12 cycles. Every molecule of cDNA carried a tag from a template-switch adaptor with 12 random nucleotides. TCRdb reprocessed the 5' RACE reads via MiXCR and lists one record per CDR3 protein. The sample records 700,000 or so distinct CDR3 sequences, approximately 22% being singletons. Trimming removed 0 bases at V and 2 bases at J, with 12 bases between. CDR3 length: 16 residues. In germline, CDR1 is SEHNR, CDR2 FQNEAQ (reference sequence). Study-wide findings and caveats: Compared with aged donors, long-lived donors showed fewer expanded clones, suggesting selection. Using unsorted PBMCs precluded a conclusive naive versus antigen-experienced comparison. Donor CMV status was unknown, possibly confounding expanded clonotype changes.

The table lists this clonotype with a few counts. Its antigen is as yet unknown. Material for sequencing was blood. This TCR was sampled from a man between 65 and 80 years old in good health. V is TRBV7-9 and J is TRBJ2-3; D is perhaps TRBD1 (6 bases). CDR3 nucleotides: TGTGCCAGCAGCTTAGCGCTAACAGGGTTCACAGATACGCAGTATTTT. It specifies CASSLALTGFTDTQYF.